Listed here are 26 T cell receptor beta chains from one sample, sequenced in a study of blood T cell repertoires in COVID-19. Repertoires were generated with immunoSEQ multiplex PCR, while TCRdb's copy carries only in-frame clones and drops some. Here the sample spans 150,000 to 200,000 clones, around 76% being singletons. The material sequenced was peripheral blood. The origin of the receptors is a woman aged 70-85 years with acute or convalescent COVID-19.

Here the CDR3 DNA reads TGTGCCAGCAGCCACCGGGACACCCCGTTGATCGGCAATCAGCCCCAGCATTTT. Translating gives CASSHRDTPLIGNQPQHF. This sequence joins TRBV6-2 or TRBV6-3 and TRBJ1-5; TRBD1 is a possible D gene (6 bases). The ends were cut back, 6 bases at V and 2 bases at J, with 23 bases in the middle. The CDR3 is made up of 18 amino acids. Germline values: CDR1 MNHEY, CDR2 SVGEGT.

This clone was observed a handful of times. J is TRBJ1-6 and V is TRBV7-9; the D is unclear. Trimming shortened V by 2 bases and J by 4 bases, and 6 bases separated the two germline ends. The CDR3 sequence is 14 residues long. Per germline, CDR1 SEHNR and CDR2 FQNEAQ (reference sequence). The CDR3 sequence: CASSLIRYNSPLHF. In nucleotides, the CDR3 is TGTGCCAGCAGCTTAATTCGGTATAATTCACCCCTCCACTTT.

This chain joins TRBV3-1 (or the pseudogene TRBV3-2) and TRBJ2-3; 8 bases align to TRBD2. V shed 0 bases and J 7 bases; nucleotides not matched to a gene: 6. The CDR3 loop spans 15 amino acids. CDR1 and CDR2 (germline): LGHDT, YNNKEL (reference sequence). This CDR3 reads CASSQEVAGWHTQYF. For the CDR3, the DNA is TGTGCCAGCAGCCAAGAGGTAGCGGGATGGCATACGCAGTATTTT.

This clone was counted only a few times. The rearrangement uses TRBV27 and TRBJ2-2, with D perhaps matching TRBD1 (6 bases). This CDR3 is 15 amino acids long. With 6 bases removed from V and 6 bases from J, the gap between germline ends came to 17 bases. The germline gives CDR1 MNHEY, CDR2 SMNVEV (reference sequence). The CDR3 DNA is TGTGCCAGCAGGGCGGGCAGGGGAAGATCCGGGGAGCTGTTTTTT. It is translated as CASRAGRGRSGELFF.

V usage is TRBV30 and J usage is TRBJ1-2; no reliable D call. In germline, CDR1 is GTSNPN, CDR2 SVGIG (reference sequence). The CDR3 covers 12 residues. V dropped 0 bases and J dropped 4 bases, with 6 bases sitting between them. Written as DNA, the CDR3 is TGTGCCTGGAGTGTCTGGAGCTATGGCTACACCTTC. Amino acid sequence: CAWSVWSYGYTF.

The chain joins TRBV7-9 to TRBJ1-2; D is undetermined. The CDR3 is 12 residues long. Deletions cut 4 bases from V and 8 bases from J, with 11 bases between. The germline V gene encodes CDR1 SEHNR and CDR2 FQNEAQ (reference sequence). CDR3 loop: CASSSLLSGYTF. Written as DNA, the CDR3 is TGTGCCAGCAGCTCCTTACTCTCGGGCTACACCTTC.

The chain combines TRBV30 with TRBJ1-4; 8 bases map to TRBD1. The CDR3 consists of 15 residues. Germline lookup yields CDR1 GTSNPN and CDR2 SVGIG (reference sequence). Trimming at V came to 5 bases and at J to 4 bases, leaving 9 bases not matched to a gene. Here the CDR3 DNA reads TGTGCCTGGGAAGGGGAGACAGGGGTTAATGAAAAACTGTTTTTT. The encoded protein is CAWEGETGVNEKLFF.

In its sample, this clone was seen many times. This chain connects TRBV3-1 (or the pseudogene TRBV3-2) to TRBJ1-1; D gene ambiguous. The germline gives CDR1 LGHDT, CDR2 YNNKEL (reference sequence). V lost 0 bases and J 9 bases, leaving 14 bases between the germline ends. This CDR3 region has 14 residues. CDR3 region: CASSQEPGNSKAFF. Here the CDR3 DNA reads TGTGCCAGCAGCCAAGAGCCCGGGAATAGCAAAGCTTTCTTT.

The chain combines TRBV28 with TRBJ1-2, with 8 positions matching TRBD1. V gave up 4 bases and J gave up 5 bases; unmatched junction bases: 0. The CDR3 is made up of 12 amino acids. Germline lookup yields CDR1 MDHEN and CDR2 SYDVKM. This CDR3 is CASSWDRYGYTF. CDR3 coding DNA: TGTGCCAGCAGTTGGGACAGGTATGGCTACACCTTC.

The chain combines TRBV6-1 with TRBJ2-2; 9 bases align to TRBD1. V was pared by 3 bases and J by 5 bases, with 4 bases of the junction left unmatched. The CDR3 contains 15 residues. From germline, CDR1 is MNHNS and CDR2 SASEGT. CDR3 bases: TGTGCCAGCAGTGATGGGACAGGGTGGACCGGGGAGCTGTTTTTT. Amino acid sequence: CASSDGTGWTGELFF.

This clone was picked up one time. V and J are TRBV19 and TRBJ1-5, with TRBD1 as a possible D gene (5 bases). The germline CDR1 and CDR2 sequences are LNHDA and SQIVND (reference sequence). This CDR3 region has 14 residues. The V end was cut by 3 bases, the J end by 6 bases, with 12 bases between. The CDR3 protein is CASSIIQGSQPQHF. The CDR3 region has the DNA TGTGCCAGTAGTATCATCCAGGGAAGTCAGCCCCAGCATTTT.

V usage is TRBV5-1 and J usage is TRBJ2-7; no clear D gene. Trimming removed 0 bases at V and 5 bases at J, with 12 bases between. The CDR3 is 14 residues long. Germline V lookup: CDR1 SGHRS, CDR2 YFSETQ. The CDR3 DNA reads TGCGCCAGCAGCTTGGGGGCGCAGGTTCACGAGCAGTACTTC. Translating gives CASSLGAQVHEQYF.

The V and J genes are TRBV18 and TRBJ2-7; D is possibly TRBD2 (6 bases). The CDR3 has 14 amino acids. V was shortened by 0 bases and J by 3 bases, with 9 bases between the two germline ends. Germline loops: CDR1 KGHSH, CDR2 LQKENI. The CDR3 protein is CASSPPGGIYEQYF. DNA of the CDR3: TGTGCCAGCTCACCACCGGGCGGGATCTACGAGCAGTACTTC.

V and J are TRBV4-3 and TRBJ2-1; 8 positions match TRBD2. Germline CDR1 LGHNA, CDR2 YSLEER. J gave up 3 bases and V 4 bases, and 8 bases lay outside the gene matches. The CDR3 is 16 amino acids. CDR3 region: CASSRLAGINYNEQFF. The DNA for the CDR3 is TGCGCCAGCAGCCGCTTAGCGGGAATCAACTACAATGAGCAGTTCTTC.

The chain employs TRBV11-2 and TRBJ1-6, with D perhaps matching TRBD1 (6 bases). The V end was cut by 0 bases, the J end by 4 bases, with 10 bases between. CDR3 length: 16 residues. Germline V gene lookup returns CDR1 SGHAT and CDR2 FQNNGV. The CDR3 spells CASSLDGQRYNSPLHF. CDR3 sequence (DNA): TGTGCCAGCAGCTTAGACGGACAGCGATATAATTCACCCCTCCACTTT.

The chain joins TRBV6-5 to TRBJ1-1, with 7 bases fitting TRBD1. Germline V CDR1 and CDR2: MNHEY, SVGAGI. This CDR3 contains 15 residues. V lost 6 bases to trimming and J lost 0 bases; unmatched junction nucleotides: 7. In nucleotides, the CDR3 is TGTGCCAGCAGACCAGGGGGTCTAGTGAACACTGAAGCTTTCTTT. It specifies CASRPGGLVNTEAFF.

For the CDR3, the DNA is TGTGCCAGCAGCAGTTCTAGCGGGGGGATTTACGAGCAGTACTTC. Its translation: CASSSSSGGIYEQYF. The chain couples TRBV7-2 to TRBJ2-7, with 11 positions matching TRBD2. The junction had 7 bases not matched to a gene; V was cut back by 5 bases and J by 4 bases. This CDR3 contains 15 residues. Germline CDR1 and CDR2: SGHTA and FQGNSA.

The rearrangement links TRBV7-2 to TRBJ2-7; D is perhaps TRBD2 (5 bases). This CDR3 is 14 amino acids long. Trimming stripped 2 bases from V and 4 bases from J, with 12 bases between. Germline V gene lookup returns CDR1 SGHTA and CDR2 FQGNSA. The CDR3 is CASSLYPTGYEQYF. As DNA, the CDR3 is TGTGCCAGCAGCTTATACCCCACGGGATACGAGCAGTACTTC.

The chain uses TRBV6-2 or TRBV6-3 and TRBJ1-2; D remains ambiguous. Germline assignment: CDR1 MNHEY and CDR2 SVGEGT. Trimming pared 2 bases from V and 8 bases from J, leaving 9 bases between. This CDR3 is 12 amino acids long. CDR3: CASSYSEEGYTF. The CDR3 DNA is TGTGCCAGCAGTTACAGTGAAGAGGGCTACACCTTC.

The J gene is TRBJ1-6, the V gene TRBV6-6, with D uncertain. V gave up 4 bases and J gave up 7 bases, with 14 bases separating them. Germline assignment: CDR1 MNHNY and CDR2 SVGAGI (reference sequence). This CDR3 has 15 residues. In DNA form, the CDR3 reads TGTGCCAGCAGTTCCCAGTCGCAGCGGAATTCACCCCTCCACTTT. It codes for CASSSQSQRNSPLHF.

The rearrangement uses TRBV19 and TRBJ2-5; TRBD2 matches 7 bases. This CDR3 has 15 amino acids. Trimming at V came to 5 bases and at J to 5 bases, leaving 11 bases not matched to a gene. Germline CDR1 is LNHDA and CDR2 is SQIVND (reference sequence). CDR3 region: CASSGAGAGWETQYF. The DNA for the CDR3 is TGTGCCAGTAGTGGTGCGGGAGCGGGGTGGGAGACCCAGTACTTC.

This rearrangement joins TRBV11-2 to TRBJ2-3; 8 positions match TRBD2. This CDR3 has 17 amino acids. The germline V gene encodes CDR1 SGHAT and CDR2 FQNNGV. With 0 bases clipped from V and 1 base from J, the junction kept 6 bases outside the gene matches. CDR3 sequence (DNA): TGTGCCAGCAGCTTAGACCCAAGCGGGGGCCGCACAGATACGCAGTATTTT. This encodes CASSLDPSGGRTDTQYF.

J is TRBJ1-5 and V is TRBV6-5; TRBD1 might be the D (5 bases). The V end was cut by 5 bases, the J end by 5 bases, with 10 bases between. CDR1 is MNHEY and CDR2 is SVGAGI in the germline V gene. The CDR3 runs to 13 residues. The DNA for the CDR3 is TGTGCCAGCAGTCGGGGGTCAGATCAGCCCCAGCATTTT. It encodes CASSRGSDQPQHF.

The chain couples TRBV5-3 to TRBJ2-1; D might be TRBD1 (5 bases). TRBV5-3 is an ORF, and what it does is uncertain. V was pared by 0 bases and J by 5 bases, with 6 bases between. The CDR3 loop spans 13 amino acids. CDR3 nucleotides: TGTGCCAGAAGCTTGGGACAGAACAATGAGCAGTTCTTC. Protein: CARSLGQNNEQFF.

The gene calls are TRBV12-3 or TRBV12-4 and TRBJ2-5; 7 bases align to TRBD2. Losses at the gene ends were 6 bases for V and 8 bases for J; bases not matched to a gene: 9. The CDR3 is made up of 13 amino acids. The CDR3 DNA is TGTGCCAGCAGCCCCGGACTAGGGGAAACCCAGTACTTC. It specifies CASSPGLGETQYF.

The gene calls are TRBV6-1 and TRBJ1-5; D remains unclear. Trimming took off 2 bases at V and 7 bases at J, with 15 bases between the two ends. The CDR3 has 15 amino acids. Germline V gene data show CDR1 as MNHNS and CDR2 as SASEGT. Here the CDR3 reads CASSEMVGEAQPQHF. The CDR3 DNA follows: TGTGCCAGCAGTGAAATGGTAGGAGAGGCCCAGCCCCAGCATTTT.